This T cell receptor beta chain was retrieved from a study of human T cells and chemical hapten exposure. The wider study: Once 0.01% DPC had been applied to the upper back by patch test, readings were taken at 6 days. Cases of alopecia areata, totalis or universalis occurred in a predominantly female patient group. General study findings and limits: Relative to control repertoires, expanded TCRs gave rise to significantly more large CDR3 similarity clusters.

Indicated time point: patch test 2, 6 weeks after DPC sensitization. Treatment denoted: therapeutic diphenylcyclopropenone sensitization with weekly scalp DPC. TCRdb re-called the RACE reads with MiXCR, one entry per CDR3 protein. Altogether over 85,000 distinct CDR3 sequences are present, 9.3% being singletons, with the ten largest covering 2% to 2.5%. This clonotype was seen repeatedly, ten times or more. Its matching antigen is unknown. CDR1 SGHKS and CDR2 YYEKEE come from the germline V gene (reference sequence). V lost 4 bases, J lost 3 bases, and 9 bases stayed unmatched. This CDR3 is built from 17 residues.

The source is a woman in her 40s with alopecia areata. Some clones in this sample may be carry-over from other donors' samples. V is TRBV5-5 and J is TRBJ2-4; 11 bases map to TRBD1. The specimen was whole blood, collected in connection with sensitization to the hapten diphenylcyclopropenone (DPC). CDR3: CASSPEGTGGSKNIQYF. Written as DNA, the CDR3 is TGTGCCAGCAGCCCGGAAGGGACAGGGGGAAGCAAAAACATTCAGTACTTC.